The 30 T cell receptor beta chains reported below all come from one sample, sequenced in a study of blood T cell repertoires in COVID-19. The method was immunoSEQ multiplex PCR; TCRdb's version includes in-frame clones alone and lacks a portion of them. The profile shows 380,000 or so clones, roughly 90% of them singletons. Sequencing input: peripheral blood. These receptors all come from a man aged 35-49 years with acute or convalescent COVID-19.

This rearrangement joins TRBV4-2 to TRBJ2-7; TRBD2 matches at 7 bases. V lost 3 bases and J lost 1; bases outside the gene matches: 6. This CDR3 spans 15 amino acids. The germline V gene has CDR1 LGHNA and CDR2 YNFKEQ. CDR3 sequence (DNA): TGTGCCAGCAGCCATTCTCCGGGAGGTTCCTACGAGCAGTACTTC. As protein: CASSHSPGGSYEQYF.

CDR3 sequence reads: CASEREGRSTQYF. The CDR3 nucleotides read TGCGCCAGCGAGCGGGAGGGCCGGAGTACGCAGTATTTT. The chain combines TRBV10-2 with TRBJ2-3; TRBD2 agrees at 10 bases. Germline V lookup: CDR1 WSHSY, CDR2 SAAADI. The length of the CDR3 is 13 residues. V dropped 8 bases and J dropped 8; count of bases not matched to a gene: 7.

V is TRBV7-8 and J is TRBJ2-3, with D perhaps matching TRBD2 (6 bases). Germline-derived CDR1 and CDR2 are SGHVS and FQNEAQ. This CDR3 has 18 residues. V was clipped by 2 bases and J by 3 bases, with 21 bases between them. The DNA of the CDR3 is TGTGCCAGCAGCTTACGACCCTTCGATCCGGGGAGGACAGATACGCAGTATTTT. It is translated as CASSLRPFDPGRTDTQYF.

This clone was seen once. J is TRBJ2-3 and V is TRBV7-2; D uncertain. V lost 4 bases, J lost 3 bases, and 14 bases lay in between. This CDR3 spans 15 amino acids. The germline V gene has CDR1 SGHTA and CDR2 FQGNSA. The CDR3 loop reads CASSSQVLATDTQYF. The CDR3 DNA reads TGTGCCAGCAGCTCCCAGGTCCTTGCGACAGATACGCAGTATTTT.

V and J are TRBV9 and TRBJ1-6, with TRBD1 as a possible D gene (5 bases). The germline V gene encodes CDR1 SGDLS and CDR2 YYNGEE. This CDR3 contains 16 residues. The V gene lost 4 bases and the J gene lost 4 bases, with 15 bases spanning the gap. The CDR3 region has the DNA TGTGCCAGCAGCTCCCAAAGGGAGGGGTATAATTCACCCCTCCACTTT. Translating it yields CASSSQREGYNSPLHF.

CDR3 DNA sequence: TGCGCCAGCAGCCAAGACCCAGCGGGGGCCCCTAACAATGAGCAGTTCTTC. Amino acids: CASSQDPAGAPNNEQFF. The rearrangement uses TRBV4-3 and TRBJ2-1; 8 bases match TRBD2. V dropped 0 bases and J dropped 5; count of bases not matched to a gene: 9. This CDR3 is built from 17 residues. Looked up from germline, CDR1 is LGHNA and CDR2 is YSLEER.

The CDR3 sequence is CASSIGTRYGYTF. The CDR3 DNA is TGTGCCAGTAGTATAGGGACACGATATGGCTACACCTTC. The chain links TRBV19 to TRBJ1-2, with D possibly matching TRBD1 (5 bases). Germline lookup yields CDR1 LNHDA and CDR2 SQIVND (reference sequence). This CDR3 contains 13 residues. Trimming shortened V by 1 base and J by 5 bases, and 8 bases separated the two germline ends.

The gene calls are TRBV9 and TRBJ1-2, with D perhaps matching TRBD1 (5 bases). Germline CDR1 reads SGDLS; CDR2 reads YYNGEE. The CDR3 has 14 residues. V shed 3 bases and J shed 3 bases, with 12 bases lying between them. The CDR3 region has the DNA TGTGCCAGCAGCGACGACAGAGCCCACTATGGCTACACCTTC. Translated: CASSDDRAHYGYTF.

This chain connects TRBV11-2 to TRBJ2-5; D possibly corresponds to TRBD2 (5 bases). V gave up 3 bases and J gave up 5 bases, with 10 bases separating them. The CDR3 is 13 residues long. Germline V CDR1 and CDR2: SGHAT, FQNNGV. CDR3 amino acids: CASSLRGRETQYF. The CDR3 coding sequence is TGTGCCAGCAGCTTGAGAGGGCGGGAGACCCAGTACTTC.

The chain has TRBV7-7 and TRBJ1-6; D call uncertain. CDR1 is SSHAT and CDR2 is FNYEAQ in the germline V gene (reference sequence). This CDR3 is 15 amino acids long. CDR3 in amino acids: CAKSVRSSYNSPLHF. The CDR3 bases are TGTGCTAAGTCGGTAAGGAGCTCCTATAATTCACCCCTCCACTTT.

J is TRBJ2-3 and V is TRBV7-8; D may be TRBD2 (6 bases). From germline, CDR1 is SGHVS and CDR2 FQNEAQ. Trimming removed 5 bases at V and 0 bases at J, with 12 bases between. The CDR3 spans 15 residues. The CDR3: CASSLRGTSTDTQYF. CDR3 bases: TGTGCCAGCAGCCTACGGGGGACTAGCACAGATACGCAGTATTTT. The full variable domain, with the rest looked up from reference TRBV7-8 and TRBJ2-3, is GAGVSQSPRYKVAKRGQDVALRCDPISGHVSLFWYQQALGQGPEFLTYFQNEAQLDKSGLPSDRFFAERPEGSVSTLKIQRTQQEDSAVYLCASSLRGTSTDTQYFGPGTRLTVL.

CDR3 sequence (DNA): TGTGCCAGCAGGCTGGACAGGGGTGAGCAGTTCTTC. Its translation is CASRLDRGEQFF. J is TRBJ2-1 and V is TRBV28; 9 bases are a match to TRBD1. CDR3 length equals 12 residues. The ends lost 6 bases at V and 9 bases at J; junction bases unmatched: 3. Germline-derived CDR1 and CDR2 are MDHEN and SYDVKM.

The chain's CDR3 is CASSIPGGDGANVLTF. As DNA, the CDR3 is TGTGCCAGTAGTATCCCCGGAGGGGATGGGGCCAACGTCCTGACTTTC. The chain is built from TRBV19 and TRBJ2-6; perhaps TRBD2 as D (6 bases). The CDR3 has 16 residues. The V gene lost 3 bases and the J gene lost 3 bases, with 12 bases spanning the gap. From germline, CDR1 is LNHDA and CDR2 SQIVND (reference sequence).

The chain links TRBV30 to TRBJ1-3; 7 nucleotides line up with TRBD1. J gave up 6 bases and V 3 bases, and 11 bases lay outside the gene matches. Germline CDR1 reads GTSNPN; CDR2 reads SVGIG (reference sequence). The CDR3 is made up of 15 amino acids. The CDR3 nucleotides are TGTGCCTGGAGGGACAGGTCTATGGGGTCAAACACCATATATTTT. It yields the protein CAWRDRSMGSNTIYF.

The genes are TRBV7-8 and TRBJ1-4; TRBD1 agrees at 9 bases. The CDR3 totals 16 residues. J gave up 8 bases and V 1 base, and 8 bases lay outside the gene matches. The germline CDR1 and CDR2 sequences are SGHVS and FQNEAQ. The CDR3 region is CASSLERTGVLEKLFF. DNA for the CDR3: TGTGCCAGCAGCTTAGAAAGGACAGGGGTTCTAGAAAAACTGTTTTTT.

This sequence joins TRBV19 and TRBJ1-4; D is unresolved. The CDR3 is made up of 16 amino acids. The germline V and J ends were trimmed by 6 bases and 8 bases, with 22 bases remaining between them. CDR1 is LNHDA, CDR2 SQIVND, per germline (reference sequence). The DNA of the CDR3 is TGTGCCAGTAGAAGTCTCTATCGTGGTGAATTGGAAAAACTGTTTTTT. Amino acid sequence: CASRSLYRGELEKLFF.

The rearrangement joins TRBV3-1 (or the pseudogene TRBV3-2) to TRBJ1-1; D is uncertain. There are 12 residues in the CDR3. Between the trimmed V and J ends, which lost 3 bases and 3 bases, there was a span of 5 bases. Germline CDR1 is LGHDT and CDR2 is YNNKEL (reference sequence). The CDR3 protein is CASSQSYTEAFF. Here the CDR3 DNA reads TGTGCCAGCAGCCAGTCGTACACTGAAGCTTTCTTT.

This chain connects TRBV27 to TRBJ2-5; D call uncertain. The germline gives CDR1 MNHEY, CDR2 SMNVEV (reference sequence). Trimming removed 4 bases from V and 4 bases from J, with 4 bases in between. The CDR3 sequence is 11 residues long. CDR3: CASSSRETQYF. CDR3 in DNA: TGTGCCAGCAGTTCCCGAGAGACCCAGTACTTC.

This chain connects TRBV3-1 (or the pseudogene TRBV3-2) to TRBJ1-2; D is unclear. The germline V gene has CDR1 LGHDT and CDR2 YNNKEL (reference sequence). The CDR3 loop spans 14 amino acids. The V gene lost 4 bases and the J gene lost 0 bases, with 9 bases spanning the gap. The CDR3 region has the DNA TGTGCCAGCAGCCCCAGATTCCCTAACTATGGCTACACCTTC. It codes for CASSPRFPNYGYTF.

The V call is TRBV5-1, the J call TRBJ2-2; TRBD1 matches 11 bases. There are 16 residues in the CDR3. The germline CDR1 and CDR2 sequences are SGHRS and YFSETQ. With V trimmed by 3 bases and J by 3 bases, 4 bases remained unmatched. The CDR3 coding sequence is TGCGCCAGCAGCTCGGGACAGGGGGGATACACCGGGGAGCTGTTTTTT. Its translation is CASSSGQGGYTGELFF.

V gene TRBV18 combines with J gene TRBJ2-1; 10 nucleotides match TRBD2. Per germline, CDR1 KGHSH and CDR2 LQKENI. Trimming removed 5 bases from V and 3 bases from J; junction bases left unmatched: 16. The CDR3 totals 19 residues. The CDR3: CASSARDTTSGTHYNEQFF. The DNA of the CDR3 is TGTGCCAGCTCAGCCCGAGATACCACTAGCGGGACACACTACAATGAGCAGTTCTTC.

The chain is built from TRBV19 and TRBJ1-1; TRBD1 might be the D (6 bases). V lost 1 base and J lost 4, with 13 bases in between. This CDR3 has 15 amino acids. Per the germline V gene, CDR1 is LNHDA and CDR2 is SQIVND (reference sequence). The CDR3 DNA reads TGTGCCAGTAGTATAGTTGAGGGGGGGACCACTGAAGCTTTCTTT. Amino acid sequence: CASSIVEGGTTEAFF.

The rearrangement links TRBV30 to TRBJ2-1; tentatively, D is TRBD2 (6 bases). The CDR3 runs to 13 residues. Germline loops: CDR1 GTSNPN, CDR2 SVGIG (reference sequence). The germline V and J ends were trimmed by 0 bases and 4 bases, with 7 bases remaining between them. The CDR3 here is CAWSVGGYNEQFF. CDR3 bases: TGTGCCTGGAGTGTAGGAGGGTACAATGAGCAGTTCTTC.

Written as DNA, the CDR3 is TGTGCCTGGAGTGGGGGACAGTATGGCTACACCTTC. The encoded protein is CAWSGGQYGYTF. V gene TRBV30 combines with J gene TRBJ1-2, with 7 bases lining up with TRBD1. J gave up 5 bases and V 1 base, and 1 base lay outside the gene matches. This CDR3 region has 12 residues. Germline V gene lookup returns CDR1 GTSNPN and CDR2 SVGIG (reference sequence).

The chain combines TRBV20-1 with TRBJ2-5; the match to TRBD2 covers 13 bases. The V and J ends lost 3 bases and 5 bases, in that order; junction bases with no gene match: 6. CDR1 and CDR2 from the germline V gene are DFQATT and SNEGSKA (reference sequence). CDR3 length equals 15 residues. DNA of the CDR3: TGCAGTGCTAGTCGGACTAGCGGGGGTATGGAGACCCAGTACTTC. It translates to CSASRTSGGMETQYF.

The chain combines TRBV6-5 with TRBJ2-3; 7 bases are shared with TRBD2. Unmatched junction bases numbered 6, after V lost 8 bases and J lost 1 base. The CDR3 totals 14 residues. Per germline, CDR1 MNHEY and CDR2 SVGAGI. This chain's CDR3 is CASGWAGGTDTQYF. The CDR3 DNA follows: TGTGCCAGCGGGTGGGCGGGGGGCACAGATACGCAGTATTTT.

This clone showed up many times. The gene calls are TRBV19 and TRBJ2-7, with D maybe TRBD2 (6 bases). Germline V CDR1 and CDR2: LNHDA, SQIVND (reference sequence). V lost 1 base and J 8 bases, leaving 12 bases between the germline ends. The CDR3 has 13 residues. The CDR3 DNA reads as TGTGCCAGTAGTATAGGGAGGAGGGGCCAGCAGTACTTC. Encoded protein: CASSIGRRGQQYF.

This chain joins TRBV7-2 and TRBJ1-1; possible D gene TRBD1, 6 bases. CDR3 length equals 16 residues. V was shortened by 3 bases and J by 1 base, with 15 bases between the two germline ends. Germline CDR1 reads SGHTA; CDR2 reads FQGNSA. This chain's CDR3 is CASSFRQAAPNTEAFF. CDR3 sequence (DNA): TGTGCCAGCAGCTTCAGACAGGCCGCCCCGAACACTGAAGCTTTCTTT.

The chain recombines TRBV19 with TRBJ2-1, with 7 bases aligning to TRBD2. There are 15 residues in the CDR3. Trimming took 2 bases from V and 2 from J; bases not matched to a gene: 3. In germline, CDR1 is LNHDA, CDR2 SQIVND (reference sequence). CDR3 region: CASSILRGAYNEQFF. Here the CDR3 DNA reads TGTGCCAGTAGTATACTTCGGGGGGCCTACAATGAGCAGTTCTTC. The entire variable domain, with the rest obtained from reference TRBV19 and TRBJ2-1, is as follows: DGGITQSPKYLFRKEGQNVTLSCEQNLNHDAMYWYRQDPGQGLRLIYYSQIVNDFQKGDIAEGYSVSREKKESFPLTVTSAQKNPTAFYLCASSILRGAYNEQFFGPGTRLTVL.

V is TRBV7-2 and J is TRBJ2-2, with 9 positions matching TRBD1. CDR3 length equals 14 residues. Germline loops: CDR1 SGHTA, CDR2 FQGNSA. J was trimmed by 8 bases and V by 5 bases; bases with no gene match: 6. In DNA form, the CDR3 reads TGTGCCAGCAGCCTCGACAGGGGGTGGGGGGAGCTGTTTTTT. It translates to CASSLDRGWGELFF.